The entry below describes one T cell receptor (beta chain). The PCR made use of 60 Vbeta and 13 Jbeta primers. The protocol was immunoSEQ multiplex PCR, while the TCRdb copy is restricted to in-frame clones and leaves out a portion. The table includes tens of thousands of clones, approximately 63% detected once. The data derive from a study of cytomegalovirus exposure and HLA in healthy donors. At the level of the study: An earlier analysis identified approximately 110 million unique TCR beta sequences in 150 million to 200 million T cells.

CDR3 length equals 14 residues. Germline CDR1 reads SGDLS; CDR2 reads YYNGEE. V was shortened by 4 bases and J by 4 bases, with 14 bases between the two germline ends. This receptor was obtained from a woman aged 45-60 years in good health and CMV-seropositive. The sample consisted of PBMCs. The chain uses TRBV9 and TRBJ1-1, with a tentative D call TRBD1 (5 bases). The DNA for the CDR3 is TGTGCCAGCAGCCCCCTTGGGGGGAGCACTGAAGCTTTCTTT. Residues: CASSPLGGSTEAFF. Full variable domain (missing parts from reference TRBV9 and TRBJ1-1): DSGVTQTPKHLITATGQRVTLRCSPRSGDLSVYWYQQSLDQGLQFLIQYYNGEERAKGNILERFSAQQFPDLHSELNLSSLELGDSALYFCASSPLGGSTEAFFGQGTRLTVV.